This TCR beta chain was sequenced in a study of regulatory T cells in long-lasting Graves disease. This clonotype was recorded many times. Its antigen is undetermined. CDR3-region Arm-PCR and iRepertoire HTBI primers produced the TCR beta libraries. TCRdb reprocessed the multiplex PCR reads via MiXCR and lists one record per CDR3 protein. The table shows 510,000 or so distinct CDR3 sequences, with 9.5% to 15% occurring only once. The germline V gene encodes CDR1 SGHRS and CDR2 YFSETQ. The CDR3 consists of 14 residues. Trimming at V came to 4 bases and at J to 4 bases, leaving 4 bases not matched to a gene. Broader study findings: The TCR repertoire of persistent Graves' patients was less diverse than that of newly diagnosed ones. In persistent patients, shared public clonotypes (roughly 2,700) outnumbered those in new patients (about 890).

Time point specified: newly diagnosed GD, antithyroid drugs for less than 3 months. Following extraction of RNA from PBMCs, that RNA was used to make the TCR library. These same records also appear under a second study, on T cells in Graves' hyperthyroidism and ophthalmopathy.

V gene TRBV5-1 combines with J gene TRBJ2-3, with 9 bases fitting TRBD1. Sequenced material: peripheral blood mononuclear cells (PBMCs), taken at new diagnosis, from a patient treated with antithyroid drugs. The receptor was isolated from a woman in her thirties with Graves disease. As DNA, the CDR3 is TGCGCCAGCAGCACCCGGGACAGGGCAGATACGCAGTATTTT. Translated, it gives CASSTRDRADTQYF.